This TCR beta chain was found in a study of T-cell reconstitution after alpha-beta-depleted transplantation in children (dated by TCRdb to 2015 to 2016). Notes on the research overall: Using TCR repertoire profiling, the study followed T-cell immune reconstitution in a quantitative way in children after TCRalphabeta/CD19-depleted allogeneic hematopoietic cell transplantation.

This clonotype was seen repeatedly, ten times or more. What antigen it recognizes has not been identified. Base qualities are not provided; no much larger clone lies one nucleotide away. Reading from cysteine to phenylalanine, the CDR3 counts 13 amino acids. Only the CDR3 portion is preserved as DNA: 39 bases, with reading frame beginning at the first base. Deletion took 2 bases off V and 5 bases off J, with a span of 9 bases between the germline ends. Receptor amplification or capture employed PCR. The sequencer listed for this sample is Illumina HiSeq 2500. TCR libraries were prepared with molecular barcoding, using unique molecular identifiers to normalize TCRbeta repertoire quantification. TCRdb passed the public sequencing reads through fastp at Q25 and MiXCR, retaining productive beta sequences. Every CDR3 protein is listed once, alongside the most common genes and DNA of its rows. This sample is represented by approximately 400,000 distinct CDR3 sequences; roughly 10% of them were singletons. Approximately 5% of the sample lies in the top ten.

Sequenced material: PBMCs from the stem cell graft donor, taken from the stem cell graft. The chain is encoded by TRBV12-3 or TRBV12-4 joined to TRBJ1-1, and TRBD1 may be the D gene, going by 5 matching bases. This receptor was identified in a human donor who donated a stem cell graft to a child with acute myeloid leukemia. The bases are TGTGCCAGCAGTTTACAGGGAGTAACTGAAGCTTTCTTT. The resulting protein is CASSLQGVTEAFF.